This TCR beta chain derives from a study of shared clonotypes between healthy human individuals. Cells designated naive CD8 were CD45RO-negative and were positively selected for CCR7, with terminally differentiated effector memory CD45RA+ cells excluded. CDR1 is MNHEY and CDR2 is SVGAGI in the germline V gene. The CDR3 length is 13 residues. The trim removed 8 bases at V and 2 bases at J, leaving 5 bases unmatched. The repertoire was sequenced with immunoSEQ multiplex PCR; TCRdb's copy has only in-frame clones and lacks some. The sample lists 1.5 million to 2.5 million clones; about 95% were seen once.

Sequenced: naive CD8+ T cells sorted from blood. The source is a man between 18 and 35 years old in good health. This chain joins TRBV6-5 and TRBJ2-7, with 8 bases aligning to TRBD2. CDR3 nucleotide sequence: TGTGCCAGCGCGGGGGGACAAACCTACGAGCAGTACTTC. Its translation is CASAGGQTYEQYF.